Listed below are T cell receptor beta chains from one sample, sequenced in a study of OX40 agonist ivuxolimab in advanced cancers. Sequencing was performed with immunoSEQ multiplex PCR; in TCRdb, only in-frame clones are kept and a portion is missing. The data contain about 79,000 clones, about nine tenths of them seen just once; the ten biggest clones take up around 10%. The source was CD4+ or CD8+ T cells sorted from blood, collected in a trial of the OX40 agonist ivuxolimab. The origin of the receptors is an adult with an advanced solid tumor such as melanoma, head and neck, liver or kidney cancer. Both conserved end residues are part of each CDR3. The D gene is left open where the match is weak. Size is omitted from some rows. Given values are once, few, many or a class for expanded clones.

J gene,clone size,D gene,V gene,CDR3 DNA,CDR3 protein
TRBJ2-7,-,TRBD2,TRBV9,TGTGCCAGCAGCGTTGCAGCGGGGTACTACGAGCAGTACTTC,CASSVAAGYYEQYF
TRBJ1-2,-,-,TRBV2,TGTGCCAGCAAAGATGGCTACACCTTC,CASKDGYTF
TRBJ1-2,-,-,TRBV6-1,TGTGCCAGCATACGAAAGGGGGAAGGCTATGGCTACACCTTC,CASIRKGEGYGYTF
TRBJ1-1,-,TRBD1,TRBV27,TGTGCCAGCAGTCTAACGAGTGGGACAGTTGAAGCTTTCTTT,CASSLTSGTVEAFF
TRBJ1-1,-,-,TRBV5-1,TGCGCCAGCAGCTTGGGTGGGGGGATGAACACTGAAGCTTTCTTT,CASSLGGGMNTEAFF
TRBJ1-2,once,-,TRBV11-2,TGTGCCAGCAGCTTGGTCTTTTCCGGGGGAACCGATGGCTACACCTTC,CASSLVFSGGTDGYTF
TRBJ1-2,-,-,TRBV30,TGTGCCTGGAGTTGGTTGGGACACTCCTATGGCTACACCTTC,CAWSWLGHSYGYTF
TRBJ1-6,-,-,TRBV29-1,TGCAGCGTTGCGGCAGCCCTTAATTCACCCCTCCACTTT,CSVAAALNSPLHF
TRBJ2-5,-,-,TRBV2,TGTGCCAGCAGTGAAGCGTGGGGGGAGACCCAGTACTTC,CASSEAWGETQYF
TRBJ1-2,-,-,TRBV4-1,TGCGCCAGTTCCCAAATCAATAACTATGGCTACACCTTC,CASSQINNYGYTF
TRBJ2-1,-,-,TRBV27,TGTGCCAGCAGTTTAGTAGTCGGAGACTCCTACAATGAGCAGTTCTTC,CASSLVVGDSYNEQFF
TRBJ2-5,-,TRBD1,TRBV27,TGTGCCAGCAGTTCCGTTGTAGGGACAGGGTACCAAGAGACCCAGTACTTC,CASSSVVGTGYQETQYF
TRBJ1-2,-,-,TRBV28,TGTGCCAGTTTACCGTTGGGACATCGGGGCTACACCTTC,CASLPLGHRGYTF
TRBJ2-3,-,-,TRBV7-2,TGTGCCAGCCCCGGAGGACTCAGAATAGATACGCAGTATTTT,CASPGGLRIDTQYF
TRBJ1-1,-,TRBD1,TRBV10-3,TGTGCCGGACATACAGGGGACTCCACTGAAGCTTTCTTT,CAGHTGDSTEAFF
TRBJ2-7,-,-,TRBV2,TGTGCCAGCAGAGAACTAGGGACCGAGCAGTACTTC,CASRELGTEQYF
TRBJ1-6,-,-,TRBV9,TGTGCCAGCAGCCTGGGGGCAGGTCAAGGATATAATTCACCCCTCCACTTT,CASSLGAGQGYNSPLHF
TRBJ2-5,-,-,TRBV6-5,TGTGCCAGCAGTTCGAAGGGTAGCTTGGGGACCCAGTACTTC,CASSSKGSLGTQYF
TRBJ1-5,-,TRBD1,TRBV7-9,TGTGCCAGCAGCAAAACCGGGACAGGGAGCAATCAGCCCCAGCATTTT,CASSKTGTGSNQPQHF
TRBJ1-4,-,-,TRBV30,TGTGCCTGGAGTCCCAGGACCATGGGTAATGAAAAACTGTTTTTT,CAWSPRTMGNEKLFF
TRBJ2-1,-,-,TRBV11-3,TGTGCCAGCAGCCCTGGAGGGGGCTACAATGAGCAGTTCTTC,CASSPGGGYNEQFF
TRBJ2-5,-,TRBD2,TRBV11-2,TGTGCCAGCAAAGAGCGGGGGGATGAGACCCAGTACTTC,CASKERGDETQYF
TRBJ1-4,once,-,TRBV7-9,TGTGCCAGCAGCTTCATCCGGGACTCCGATGAAAAACTGTTTTTT,CASSFIRDSDEKLFF
TRBJ2-3,-,TRBD2,TRBV9,TGTGCCAGCAGCGTAGATGGCGGGGGGAGCACAGATACGCAGTATTTT,CASSVDGGGSTDTQYF
TRBJ2-7,once,-,TRBV7-6,TGTGCCAGCAGATCCGAGGTGGGGGGCGCGGACGAGCAGTACTTC,CASRSEVGGADEQYF
TRBJ2-7,-,-,TRBV27,TGTGCCAGCAGTTACGGACAGACGAGCTACGAGCAGTACTTC,CASSYGQTSYEQYF
TRBJ2-3,-,-,TRBV4-1,TGCGCCAGCAGCCAAGATACTAGCCCGGAGGCCGATACGCAGTATTTT,CASSQDTSPEADTQYF
TRBJ2-2,once,-,TRBV14,TGTGCCAGCAGTCCAGGGGCCCGGGAGCTGTTTTTT,CASSPGARELFF
TRBJ1-2,-,-,TRBV5-4,TGTGCCAGCAGCTTGGAACAAACGAATGGCTACACCTTC,CASSLEQTNGYTF
TRBJ2-1,-,TRBD1,TRBV19,TGTGCCAGTAGGCTAAAGGACAGGGGCAATGAGCAGTTCTTC,CASRLKDRGNEQFF
TRBJ2-5,-,TRBD1,TRBV5-1,TGCGCCAGCAGCTTCCGGGACAGCGATCAAGAGACCCAGTACTTC,CASSFRDSDQETQYF
TRBJ1-5,-,-,TRBV7-9,TGTGCCAGCAGCTTGTGGGTAGATCAGCCCCAGCATTTT,CASSLWVDQPQHF
TRBJ2-1,-,TRBD2,TRBV7-8,TGTGCCAGCAGCCCACTGTTAGGCGGGGGAAGCTACAATGAGCAGTTCTTC,CASSPLLGGGSYNEQFF
TRBJ2-2,-,-,TRBV10-1,TGCGCCAGCACCCCGGACCCGAACACCGGGGAGCTGTTTTTT,CASTPDPNTGELFF
TRBJ2-1,-,TRBD2,TRBV5-1,TGCGCCAGCAGCTCCGGGACTAGAATTGAGCAGTTCTTC,CASSSGTRIEQFF
TRBJ2-1,-,TRBD2,TRBV27,TGTGCCAGCAGCCTCGGGGGGGCCTACAATGAGCAGTTCTTC,CASSLGGAYNEQFF
TRBJ2-7,once,TRBD2,TRBV9,TGTGCCAGCAGCGTGGAAACGGCGGGGGCCTACGAGCAGTACTTC,CASSVETAGAYEQYF
TRBJ1-2,-,TRBD1,TRBV7-9,TGTGCCAGCAGCCCAGACAGGGCGATTGATGGCTACACCTTC,CASSPDRAIDGYTF
TRBJ1-1,-,TRBD1,TRBV7-3,TGTGCCAGCAGCCCCACCGGGACAGCGGGGGAGGTTGACACTGAAGCTTTCTTT,CASSPTGTAGEVDTEAFF
TRBJ1-1,-,TRBD1,TRBV6-6,TGTGCCATCGGACAGGGGAATATGAACGCTGAAGCTTTCTTT,CAIGQGNMNAEAFF
TRBJ2-5,-,-,TRBV18,TGTGCCAGCTCACTGGACGGGTCCATCCGGGAGACCCAGTACTTC,CASSLDGSIRETQYF
TRBJ2-2,-,TRBD1,TRBV6-4,TGTGCCAGCAGTGACTCTCCGGGACAGGGGGCCGGGGAGCTGTTTTTT,CASSDSPGQGAGELFF
TRBJ1-5,-,-,TRBV27,TGTGCCAGCAGTTTTTCGGGGGAAGTAGCTCAGCCCCAGCATTTT,CASSFSGEVAQPQHF
TRBJ2-7,-,-,TRBV7-9,TGTGCCAGCAGCTCCCCCGGGGGCTCCTACGAGCAGTACTTC,CASSSPGGSYEQYF
TRBJ2-7,once,TRBD2,TRBV4-3,TGCGCCAGCAGCCAAGGAGCAGCGGGGGCCTACGAGCAGTACTTC,CASSQGAAGAYEQYF
TRBJ1-1,-,-,TRBV6-1,TGTGCCAGCAGTGAAGGGGGAGAGGGGACTGAAGCTTTCTTT,CASSEGGEGTEAFF
TRBJ2-1,-,TRBD2,TRBV7-3,TGTGCCAGCAGCCCGGGACTAGCGGGGGTTGAGCAGTTCTTC,CASSPGLAGVEQFF
TRBJ1-5,-,TRBD1,TRBV7-9,TGTGCCAGCAGCTCCTCCGGGACAGGAAGCCTGAATAGCAATCAGCCCCAGCATTTT,CASSSSGTGSLNSNQPQHF
TRBJ1-1,-,-,TRBV13,TGTGCCAGCAGCTTGGGCACAGAAGCTTTCTTT,CASSLGTEAFF
TRBJ1-6,-,-,TRBV30,TGTGCCTGGAGGCCATTCTCCTATAATTCACCCCTCCACTTT,CAWRPFSYNSPLHF
TRBJ2-3,-,-,TRBV5-6,TGTGCCAGCAGCTTATGGCCGGGGGTGGCAGATACGCAGTATTTT,CASSLWPGVADTQYF